The 17 T cell receptor beta chains given below trace back to one sample, sequenced in a study of radiotherapy plus CTLA-4 blockade in lung cancer. Profiling relied on immunoSEQ multiplex PCR, and the TCRdb table lists in-frame clones only, not all of them. The repertoire includes roughly 97,000 clones, around 79% of them detected once, and approximately 2.6% sits in the top ten. The sample consisted of peripheral blood, taken from a patient treated with radiotherapy plus ipilimumab. These receptors came from a human donor with non-small cell lung cancer who had a partial response to radiotherapy plus ipilimumab. Some clones in this sample may be carry-over from other donors' samples.

The chain combines TRBV7-6 with TRBJ2-1; 9 positions match TRBD2. The CDR3 totals 16 residues. J gave up 6 bases and V 1 base, and 7 bases lay outside the gene matches. Germline V gives CDR1 SGHVS, CDR2 FNYEAQ. CDR3 sequence: CASSLGLAGATNEQFF. The CDR3, as DNA: TGTGCCAGCAGCTTAGGTTTAGCGGGAGCCACCAATGAGCAGTTCTTC.

This chain links TRBV2 with TRBJ2-1; a weak D match, TRBD2 (5 bases). Trimming took off 7 bases at V and 6 bases at J, with 16 bases between the two ends. The CDR3 consists of 14 residues. Germline CDR1 reads SNHLY; CDR2 reads FYNNEI. In DNA, the CDR3 is TGTGCCAGCAAGGAGGCCTCTTTTACCAATGAGCAGTTCTTC. Translated, it gives CASKEASFTNEQFF. Using reference TRBV2 and TRBJ2-1 for the parts outside the CDR3, the full variable domain is EPEVTQTPSHQVTQMGQEVILRCVPISNHLYFYWYRQILGQKVEFLVSFYNNEISEKSEIFDDQFSVERPDGSNFTLKIRSTKLEDSAMYFCASKEASFTNEQFFGPGTRLTVL.

This clone was detected only a few times. The chain uses TRBV30 and TRBJ1-1; D remains unclear. Germline V gives CDR1 GTSNPN, CDR2 SVGIG (reference sequence). Trimming pared 0 bases from V and 2 bases from J, leaving 7 bases between. CDR3 length: 13 amino acids. CDR3 nucleotide sequence: TGTGCCTGGAGTGTCCGGGGAAACACTGAAGCTTTCTTT. As protein: CAWSVRGNTEAFF.

This clone was seen a handful of times. The chain combines TRBV5-4 with TRBJ2-7; 9 bases are shared with TRBD2. V gave up 0 bases and J gave up 5 bases; unmatched junction bases: 3. The CDR3 consists of 14 residues. Germline values: CDR1 SGHNT, CDR2 YYREEE (reference sequence). DNA for the CDR3: TGTGCCAGCAGCTTGGGCCGACTAGCGGACGAGCAGTACTTC. Translation: CASSLGRLADEQYF.

DNA of the CDR3: TGTGCCAGCAGCTTAACGGCGGGGTCGAACACCGGGGAGCTGTTTTTT. It translates to CASSLTAGSNTGELFF. The rearrangement joins TRBV7-3 to TRBJ2-2; maybe TRBD2 (6 bases). Germline V gene sequence: CDR1 SGHTA, CDR2 FQGTGA. This CDR3 is 16 amino acids long. Trimming removed 0 bases at V and 0 bases at J, with 8 bases between. Based on the CDR3 plus reference TRBV7-3 and TRBJ2-2, the full variable domain is GAGVSQTPSNKVTEKGKYVELRCDPISGHTALYWYRQSLGQGPEFLIYFQGTGAADDSGLPNDRFFAVRPEGSVSTLKIQRTERGDSAVYLCASSLTAGSNTGELFFGEGSRLTVL.

This clone has more than one count but fewer than ten. The chain uses TRBV6-5 and TRBJ2-5; the D is unclear. Trimming took off 2 bases at V and 5 bases at J, with 3 bases between the two ends. Germline assignment: CDR1 MNHEY and CDR2 SVGAGI. The CDR3 consists of 11 residues. The CDR3 nucleotides are TGTGCCAGCAGTTACGGCGAGACCCAGTACTTC. Protein sequence: CASSYGETQYF.

DNA for the CDR3: TGTGCCAGCAGTCGGACTAGCTTCTACAATGAGCAGTTCTTC. The encoded protein is CASSRTSFYNEQFF. V gene TRBV2 combines with J gene TRBJ2-1; 8 bases map to TRBD2. Germline loops: CDR1 SNHLY, CDR2 FYNNEI. This CDR3 has 14 residues. J was trimmed by 3 bases and V by 5 bases; bases with no gene match: 3.

CDR3 nucleotide sequence: TGTGCCAGCAGCGCAGACATCTCCTACGAGCAGTACTTC. It specifies CASSADISYEQYF. This chain connects TRBV7-2 to TRBJ2-7; D ambiguous. Germline V gives CDR1 SGHTA, CDR2 FQGNSA. The CDR3 runs to 13 residues. V dropped 5 bases and J dropped 0 bases, with 8 bases sitting between them.

V is TRBV27 and J is TRBJ1-4; 7 nucleotides match TRBD1. V was pared by 5 bases and J by 8 bases, with 5 bases of the junction left unmatched. The CDR3 has 13 residues. Germline V CDR1 and CDR2: MNHEY, SMNVEV (reference sequence). CDR3 amino acids: CASSRRTGEKLFF. CDR3 nucleotides: TGTGCCAGCAGTAGAAGGACAGGAGAAAAACTGTTTTTT.

Concerning this clone itself: Its ends do not fully match the called genes, so a read error is possible. This rearrangement joins TRBV4-1 to TRBJ2-2, with D possibly matching TRBD1 (6 bases). This CDR3 is 15 amino acids long. Germline CDR1 is MGHRA and CDR2 is YSYEKL. The CDR3: CASSQYTGPTGELFF. The CDR3 nucleotides are TGTGCCAGCAGCCAATACACAGGGCCCACCGGGGAGCTGTTTTTT.

This clone was seen a few times. V and J are TRBV19 and TRBJ1-1, with D perhaps matching TRBD1 (5 bases). The CDR3 contains 13 residues. Germline CDR1 LNHDA, CDR2 SQIVND (reference sequence). V shed 7 bases and J shed 1 base, with 10 bases lying between them. CDR3 DNA: TGTGCCAGTAAAGACAGTCAGAACACTGAAGCTTTCTTT. Its translation is CASKDSQNTEAFF.

V and J are TRBV18 and TRBJ1-1; possibly TRBD1 for D (5 bases). The CDR3 runs 14 residues. V gave up 10 bases and J gave up 1 base, with 16 bases separating them. From germline, CDR1 is KGHSH and CDR2 LQKENI. As DNA, the CDR3 is TGTGCCACCAGCCAGCCAGGGAAGAACACTGAAGCTTTCTTT. This codes for CATSQPGKNTEAFF. Full variable domain (outside the CDR3, taken from reference TRBV18 and TRBJ1-1): NAGVMQNPRHLVRRRGQEARLRCSPMKGHSHVYWYRQLPEEGLKFMVYLQKENIIDESGMPKERFSAEFPKEGPSILRIQQVVRGDSAAYFCATSQPGKNTEAFFGQGTRLTVV.

The chain combines TRBV5-4 with TRBJ2-3; D possibly corresponds to TRBD2 (7 bases). The CDR3 consists of 16 residues. The germline V and J ends were trimmed by 5 bases and 0 bases, with 16 bases remaining between them. The germline V gene encodes CDR1 SGHNT and CDR2 YYREEE (reference sequence). DNA for the CDR3: TGTGCCAGCAGTCCCCTTGCGGGGGCTAGCACAGATACGCAGTATTTT. Amino acid sequence: CASSPLAGASTDTQYF.

CDR3 protein: CASRLDSLTYF. CDR3 sequence (DNA): TGTGCCAGCAGATTGGACAGCCTAACTTACTTC. The chain has TRBV11-2 and TRBJ2-7; D perhaps matches TRBD1 (6 bases). V was cut by 6 bases and J by 13 bases, with 16 bases left in between. CDR3 size: 11 residues. Germline V CDR1 and CDR2: SGHAT, FQNNGV. Using reference TRBV11-2 and TRBJ2-7 for the parts outside the CDR3, the full variable domain is EAGVAQSPRYKIIEKRQSVAFWCNPISGHATLYWYQQILGQGPKLLIQFQNNGVVDDSQLPKDRFSAERLKGVDSTLKIQPAKLEDSAVYLCASRLDSLTYFGPGTRLTVT.

This chain connects TRBV5-4 to TRBJ1-1; a weak D match, TRBD1 (5 bases). The CDR3 has 14 residues. V lost 2 bases and J 4 bases, leaving 12 bases between the germline ends. CDR1 is SGHNT and CDR2 is YYREEE in the germline V gene (reference sequence). In DNA, the CDR3 is TGTGCCAGCAGCTTTGTCAGCAGGGCCACTGAAGCTTTCTTT. Translation: CASSFVSRATEAFF.

Only a few counts were recorded for this clone. The chain recombines TRBV10-3 with TRBJ2-2, with TRBD1 matching over 9 bases. CDR1 is ENHRY and CDR2 is SYGVKD in the germline V gene. The V gene end was trimmed by 6 bases and the J gene end by 4 bases; junction bases not matched to a gene: 6. The CDR3 extends over 15 amino acids. Here the CDR3 DNA reads TGTGCCATCAGCAACAGGGGGCTAAGCACCGGGGAGCTGTTTTTT. Translating gives CAISNRGLSTGELFF.

The rearrangement links TRBV4-2 to TRBJ1-4, with a tentative D call TRBD1 (6 bases). Germline-derived CDR1 and CDR2 are LGHNA and YNFKEQ. The CDR3 contains 16 residues. Trimming shortened V by 3 bases and J by 5 bases, and 16 bases separated the two germline ends. CDR3 region: CASSHQLDSRNEKLFF. CDR3 nucleotide sequence: TGTGCCAGCAGCCACCAACTGGACAGTCGAAATGAAAAACTGTTTTTT.